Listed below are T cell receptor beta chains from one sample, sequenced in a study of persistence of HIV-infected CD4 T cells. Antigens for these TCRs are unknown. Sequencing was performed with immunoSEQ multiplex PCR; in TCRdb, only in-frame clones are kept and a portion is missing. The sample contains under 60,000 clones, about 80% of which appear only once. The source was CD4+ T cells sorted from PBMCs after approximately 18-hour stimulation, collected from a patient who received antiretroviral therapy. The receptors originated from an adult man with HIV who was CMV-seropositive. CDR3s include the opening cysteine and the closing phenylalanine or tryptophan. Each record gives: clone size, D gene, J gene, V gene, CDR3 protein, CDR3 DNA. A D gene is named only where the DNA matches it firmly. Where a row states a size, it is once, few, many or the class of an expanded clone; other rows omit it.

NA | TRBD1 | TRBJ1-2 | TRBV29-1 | CSVVLTGGMYGYTF | TGCAGCGTTGTGTTAACAGGGGGCATGTATGGCTACACCTTC
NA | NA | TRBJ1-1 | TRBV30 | CAWLRTENTEAFF | TGTGCCTGGCTACGGACAGAGAACACTGAAGCTTTCTTT
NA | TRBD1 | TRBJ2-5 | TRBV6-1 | CASSEYGQVQETQYF | TGTGCCAGCAGTGAATACGGACAGGTTCAAGAGACCCAGTACTTC
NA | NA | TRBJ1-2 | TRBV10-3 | CAIRAPLGPKDGYTF | TGTGCCATCAGGGCCCCCCTAGGCCCCAAAGATGGCTACACCTTC
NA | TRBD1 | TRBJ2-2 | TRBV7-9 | CASSSGQGAWNTGELFF | TGTGCCAGCAGCTCCGGACAGGGGGCTTGGAACACCGGGGAGCTGTTTTTT
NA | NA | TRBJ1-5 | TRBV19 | CASSSRGDQPQHF | TGTGCCAGTAGTAGTAGGGGCGATCAGCCCCAGCATTTT
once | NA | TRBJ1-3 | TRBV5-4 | CASSLRGTGNTIYF | TGTGCCAGCAGCCTGAGAGGGACTGGAAACACCATATATTTT
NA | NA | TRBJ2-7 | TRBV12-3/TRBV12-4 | CASSHDPKYEQYF | TGTGCCAGCAGTCACGACCCGAAATACGAGCAGTACTTC
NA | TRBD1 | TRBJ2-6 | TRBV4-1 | CASTTILSGTGTGANVLTF | TGCGCCAGCACGACAATACTTTCCGGGACAGGGACTGGGGCCAACGTCCTGACTTTC
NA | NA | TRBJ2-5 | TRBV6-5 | CASSLTQGLRQETQYF | TGTGCCAGCAGTTTGACTCAGGGACTTCGCCAAGAGACCCAGTACTTC
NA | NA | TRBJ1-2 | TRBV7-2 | CASSLLLTQGYGYTF | TGTGCCAGCAGCTTACTATTAACTCAGGGATATGGCTACACCTTC
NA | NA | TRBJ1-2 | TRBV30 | CAWSALLGYTF | TGTGCCTGGAGTGCTCTATTGGGCTACACCTTC
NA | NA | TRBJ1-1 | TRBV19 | CASSDWTPQSTEAFF | TGTGCCAGTAGTGACTGGACACCCCAGAGCACTGAAGCTTTCTTT
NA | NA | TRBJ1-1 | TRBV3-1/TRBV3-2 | CASSRLGGTEAFF | TGTGCCAGCAGCCGTTTAGGAGGCACTGAAGCTTTCTTT
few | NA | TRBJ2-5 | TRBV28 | CASSLVIETQYF | TGTGCCAGCAGTTTAGTGATTGAGACCCAGTACTTC
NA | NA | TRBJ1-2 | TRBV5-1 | CASSVESNYGYTF | TGCGCCAGCAGCGTCGAGTCTAACTATGGCTACACCTTC
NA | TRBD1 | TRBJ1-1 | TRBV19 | CASSIVGTGVGTEAFF | TGTGCCAGTAGTATCGTAGGGACAGGGGTGGGCACTGAAGCTTTCTTT
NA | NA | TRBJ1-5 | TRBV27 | CASRRVLNQPQHF | TGTGCCAGCAGAAGGGTTCTGAATCAGCCCCAGCATTTT
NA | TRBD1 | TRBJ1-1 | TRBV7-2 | CASSFISGTGNTEAFF | TGTGCCAGCAGCTTTATCTCCGGGACAGGGAACACTGAAGCTTTCTTT
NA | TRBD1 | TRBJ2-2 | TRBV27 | CASSAGTGGSTGELFF | TGTGCCAGCAGTGCCGGGACAGGGGGCAGCACCGGGGAGCTGTTTTTT
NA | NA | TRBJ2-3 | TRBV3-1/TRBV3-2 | CASSQREAYTQYF | TGTGCCAGCAGCCAGAGGGAGGCGTATACGCAGTATTTT
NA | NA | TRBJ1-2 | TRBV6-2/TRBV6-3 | CASSYFQANYGYTF | TGTGCCAGCAGTTACTTCCAAGCTAACTATGGCTACACCTTC
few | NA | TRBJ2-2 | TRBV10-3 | CAIRGGANTGELFF | TGTGCCATCCGTGGCGGGGCGAACACCGGGGAGCTGTTTTTT
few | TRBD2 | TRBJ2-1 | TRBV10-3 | CAISEPGGRRNEQFF | TGTGCCATCAGTGAGCCGGGGGGGAGAAGGAATGAGCAGTTCTTC
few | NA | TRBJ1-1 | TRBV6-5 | CATFRRVRNTEAFF | TGTGCCACCTTCCGGAGGGTCCGGAACACTGAAGCTTTCTTT
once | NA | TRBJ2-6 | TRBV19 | CASSMRQSSGANVLTF | TGTGCCAGTAGTATGAGACAGAGCTCTGGGGCCAACGTCCTGACTTTC
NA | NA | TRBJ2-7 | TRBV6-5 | CASSYSSRKQTYEQYF | TGTGCCAGCAGTTATAGTAGTCGGAAGCAGACCTACGAGCAGTACTTC
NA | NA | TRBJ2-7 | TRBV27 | CATRGVHEQYF | TGTGCCACCCGGGGAGTGCACGAGCAGTACTTC
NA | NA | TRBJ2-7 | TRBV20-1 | CSGRQIYEQYF | TGCAGTGGGCGCCAGATCTACGAGCAGTACTTC
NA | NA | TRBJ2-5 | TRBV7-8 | CASSLGLETQYF | TGTGCCAGCAGCTTAGGGCTCGAGACCCAGTACTTC
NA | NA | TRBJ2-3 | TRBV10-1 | CASSESSGVSTDTQYF | TGCGCCAGCAGTGAGTCGTCAGGCGTTAGCACAGATACGCAGTATTTT
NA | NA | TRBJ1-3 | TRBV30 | CAWEGNTIYF | TGTGCCTGGGAAGGAAACACCATATATTTT
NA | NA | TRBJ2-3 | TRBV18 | CASSPAGYRADTQYF | TGTGCCAGCTCACCGGCAGGTTACCGGGCAGATACGCAGTATTTT
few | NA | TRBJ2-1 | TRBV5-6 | CASSLSPDVLEQFF | TGTGCCAGCAGCTTGTCCCCCGATGTTTTGGAGCAGTTCTTC
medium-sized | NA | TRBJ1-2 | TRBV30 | CAWRRLLGGYGYTF | TGTGCCTGGAGGCGGCTTCTAGGGGGCTATGGCTACACCTTC
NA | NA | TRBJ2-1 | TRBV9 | CASSVAKRGGRDNEQFF | TGTGCCAGCAGCGTAGCTAAACGGGGTGGTAGGGACAATGAGCAGTTCTTC
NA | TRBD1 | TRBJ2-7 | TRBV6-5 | CASRLTGNEQYF | TGTGCCAGCAGGCTGACAGGGAACGAGCAGTACTTC
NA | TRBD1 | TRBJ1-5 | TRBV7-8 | CASSQGQGGQPQHF | TGTGCCAGCAGCCAGGGGCAGGGGGGTCAGCCCCAGCATTTT
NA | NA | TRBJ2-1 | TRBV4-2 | CASSQERLAYENEQFF | TGTGCCAGCAGCCAAGAGAGGCTAGCATACGAGAATGAGCAGTTCTTC
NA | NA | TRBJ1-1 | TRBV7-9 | CASSLAFGGNTEAFF | TGTGCCAGCAGCTTGGCCTTCGGAGGGAACACTGAAGCTTTCTTT
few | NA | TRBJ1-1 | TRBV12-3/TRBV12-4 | CASGTMTEAFF | TGTGCCAGCGGGACGATGACTGAAGCTTTCTTT
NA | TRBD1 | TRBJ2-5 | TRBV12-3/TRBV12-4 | CASRTGQRETQYF | TGTGCCAGCAGGACGGGACAGAGGGAGACCCAGTACTTC
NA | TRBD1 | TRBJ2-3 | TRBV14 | CASSGRTGWSTDTQYF | TGTGCCAGCAGCGGACGGACAGGGTGGAGCACAGATACGCAGTATTTT
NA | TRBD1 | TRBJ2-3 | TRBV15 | CATSRVQGVGSTDTQYF | TGTGCCACCAGCAGAGTTCAGGGGGTTGGGAGCACAGATACGCAGTATTTT
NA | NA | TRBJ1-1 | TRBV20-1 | CSFLMNTEAFF | TGCAGTTTCCTCATGAACACTGAAGCTTTCTTT
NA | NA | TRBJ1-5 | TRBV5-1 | CASSLGSSNQPQHF | TGCGCCAGCAGCTTGGGCAGTTCGAATCAGCCCCAGCATTTT
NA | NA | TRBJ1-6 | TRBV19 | CASSVRRKSPLHF | TGTGCCAGTAGTGTTCGGCGGAAGTCACCCCTCCACTTT
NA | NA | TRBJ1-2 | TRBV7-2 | CASSLQGINYGYTF | TGTGCCAGCAGCTTACAGGGGATAAACTATGGCTACACCTTC
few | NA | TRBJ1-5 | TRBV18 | CASSPDLDQPQHF | TGTGCCAGCTCACCAGATCTTGATCAGCCCCAGCATTTT
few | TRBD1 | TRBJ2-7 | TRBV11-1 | CASSPGQGLEQYF | TGTGCCAGCAGCCCGGGACAGGGACTGGAGCAGTACTTC
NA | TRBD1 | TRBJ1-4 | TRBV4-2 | CASSQEGTGTATNEKLFF | TGTGCCAGCAGCCAAGAGGGGACAGGGACTGCAACTAATGAAAAACTGTTTTTT